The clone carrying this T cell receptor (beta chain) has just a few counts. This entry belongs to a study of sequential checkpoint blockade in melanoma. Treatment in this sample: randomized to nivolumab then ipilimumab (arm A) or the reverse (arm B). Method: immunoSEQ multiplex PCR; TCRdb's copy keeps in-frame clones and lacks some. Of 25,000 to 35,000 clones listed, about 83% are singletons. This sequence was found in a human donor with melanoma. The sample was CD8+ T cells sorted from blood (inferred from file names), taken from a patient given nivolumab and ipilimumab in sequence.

The CDR3 sequence is CASSIMGQSSGNTIYF. DNA for the CDR3: TGTGCCAGTAGTATCATGGGGCAGAGCTCTGGAAACACCATATATTTT. The rearrangement uses TRBV19 and TRBJ1-3, with a possible D match to TRBD1 (5 bases). CDR1 and CDR2 (germline): LNHDA, SQIVND (reference sequence). Trimming removed 3 bases from V and 0 bases from J, with 12 bases in between. The CDR3 runs to 16 residues.